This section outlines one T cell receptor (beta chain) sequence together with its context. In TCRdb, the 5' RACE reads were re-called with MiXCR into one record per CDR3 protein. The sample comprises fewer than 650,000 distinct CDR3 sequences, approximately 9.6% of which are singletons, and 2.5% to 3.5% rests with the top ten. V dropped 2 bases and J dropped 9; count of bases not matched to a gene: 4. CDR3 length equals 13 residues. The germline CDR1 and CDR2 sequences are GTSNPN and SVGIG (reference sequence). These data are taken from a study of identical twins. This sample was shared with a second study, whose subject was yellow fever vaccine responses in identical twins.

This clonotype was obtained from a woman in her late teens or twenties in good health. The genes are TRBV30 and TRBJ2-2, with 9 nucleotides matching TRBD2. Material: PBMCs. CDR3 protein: CAWSKTSGRELFF. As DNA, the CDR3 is TGTGCCTGGAGTAAGACTAGCGGTAGGGAGCTGTTTTTT.